The entry below gives a single T cell receptor (beta chain) sequence along with its context. What it binds is unknown. This entry belongs to a study of cytomegalovirus exposure and HLA in healthy donors. Study results and limitations: Among TCR beta chains, those listed as cytomegalovirus-associated numbered 164.

The CDR3 is 14 residues long. V dropped 4 bases and J dropped 3; count of bases not matched to a gene: 1. CDR1 and CDR2 from the germline V gene are LNHDA and SQIVND (reference sequence). PCR employed 60 Vbeta and 13 Jbeta primers. The data were produced by immunoSEQ multiplex PCR, yet TCRdb's version contains in-frame clones alone and is incomplete. The sample table sets out 130,000 to 150,000 clones. This chain uses TRBV19 with TRBJ2-1; 9 nucleotides match TRBD2. The material sequenced was PBMCs. This receptor was taken from a man aged 35 to 55 in good health and CMV-seronegative. As DNA, the CDR3 is TGTGCCAGTAGTAGCGGGGGGGTCTACAATGAGCAGTTCTTC. Translating it yields CASSSGGVYNEQFF.